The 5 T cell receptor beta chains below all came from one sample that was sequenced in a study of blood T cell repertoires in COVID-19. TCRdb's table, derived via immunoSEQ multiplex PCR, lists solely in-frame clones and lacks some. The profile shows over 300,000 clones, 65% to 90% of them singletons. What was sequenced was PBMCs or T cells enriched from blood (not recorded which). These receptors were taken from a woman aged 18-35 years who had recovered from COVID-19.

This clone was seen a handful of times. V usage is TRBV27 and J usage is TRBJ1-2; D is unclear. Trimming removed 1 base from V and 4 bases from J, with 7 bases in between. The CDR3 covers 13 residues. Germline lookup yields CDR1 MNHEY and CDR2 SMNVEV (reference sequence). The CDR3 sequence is CASSLFPSYGYTF. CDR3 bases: TGTGCCAGCAGTTTATTCCCCTCCTATGGCTACACCTTC.

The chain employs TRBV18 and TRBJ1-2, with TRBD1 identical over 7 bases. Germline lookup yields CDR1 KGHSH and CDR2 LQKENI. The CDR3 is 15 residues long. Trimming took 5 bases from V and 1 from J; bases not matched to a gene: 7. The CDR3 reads CASSSDRELNYGYTF. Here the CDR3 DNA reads TGTGCCAGCTCATCCGACAGGGAGCTTAACTATGGCTACACCTTC.

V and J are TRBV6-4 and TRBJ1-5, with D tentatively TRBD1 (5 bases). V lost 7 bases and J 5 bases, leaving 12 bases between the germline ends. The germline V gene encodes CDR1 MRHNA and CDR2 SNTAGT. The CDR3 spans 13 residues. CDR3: CASNGGRYQPQHF. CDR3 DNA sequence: TGTGCCAGCAACGGGGGTCGATATCAGCCCCAGCATTTT.

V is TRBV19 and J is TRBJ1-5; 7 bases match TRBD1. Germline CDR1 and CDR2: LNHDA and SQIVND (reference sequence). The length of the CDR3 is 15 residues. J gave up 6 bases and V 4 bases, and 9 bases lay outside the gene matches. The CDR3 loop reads CASSSMTGRGQPQHF. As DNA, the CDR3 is TGTGCCAGTAGTAGCATGACAGGGAGAGGTCAGCCCCAGCATTTT.

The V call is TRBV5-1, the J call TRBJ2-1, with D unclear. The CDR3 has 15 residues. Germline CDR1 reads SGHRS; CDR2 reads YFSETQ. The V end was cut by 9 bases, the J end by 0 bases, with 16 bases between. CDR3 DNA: TGCGCCACAAGACCAACAGTCAGCTCCTACAATGAGCAGTTCTTC. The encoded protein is CATRPTVSSYNEQFF.